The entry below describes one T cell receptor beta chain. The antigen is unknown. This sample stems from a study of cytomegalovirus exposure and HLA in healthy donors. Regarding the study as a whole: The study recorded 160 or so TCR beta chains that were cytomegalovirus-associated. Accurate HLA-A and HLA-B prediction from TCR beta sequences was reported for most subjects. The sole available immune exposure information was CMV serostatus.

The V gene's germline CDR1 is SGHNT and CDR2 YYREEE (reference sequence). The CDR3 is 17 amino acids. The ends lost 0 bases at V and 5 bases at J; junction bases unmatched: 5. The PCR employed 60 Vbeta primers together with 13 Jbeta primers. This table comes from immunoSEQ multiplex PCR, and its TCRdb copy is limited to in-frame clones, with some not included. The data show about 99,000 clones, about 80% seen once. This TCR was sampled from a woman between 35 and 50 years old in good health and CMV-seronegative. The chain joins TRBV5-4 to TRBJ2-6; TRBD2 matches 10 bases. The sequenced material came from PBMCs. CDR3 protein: CASSLEREGARANVLTF. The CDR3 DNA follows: TGTGCCAGCAGCTTGGAGCGGGAGGGGGCGCGGGCCAACGTCCTGACTTTC.